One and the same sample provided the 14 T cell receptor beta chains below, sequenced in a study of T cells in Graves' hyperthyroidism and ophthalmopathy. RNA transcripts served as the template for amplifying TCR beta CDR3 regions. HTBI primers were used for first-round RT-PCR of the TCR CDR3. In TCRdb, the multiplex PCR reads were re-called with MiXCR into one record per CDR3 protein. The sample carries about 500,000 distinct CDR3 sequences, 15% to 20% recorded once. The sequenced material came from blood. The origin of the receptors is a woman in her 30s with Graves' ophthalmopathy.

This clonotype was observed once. CDR3: CASSLVGDEGSPLHF. In DNA form, the CDR3 reads TGCGCCAGCAGCTTGGTAGGCGATGAAGGTTCACCCCTCCACTTT. The chain has TRBV5-1 and TRBJ1-6; no clear D. The length of the CDR3 is 15 residues. Germline lookup yields CDR1 SGHRS and CDR2 YFSETQ. V was shortened by 0 bases and J by 9 bases, with 13 bases between the two germline ends.

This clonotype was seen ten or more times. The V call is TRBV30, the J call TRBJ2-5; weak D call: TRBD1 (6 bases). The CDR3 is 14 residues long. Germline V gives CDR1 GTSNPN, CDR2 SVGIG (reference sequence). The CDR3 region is CATNRGDTQETQYF. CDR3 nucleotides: TGTGCGACAAATCGTGGGGACACGCAAGAGACCCAGTACTTC.

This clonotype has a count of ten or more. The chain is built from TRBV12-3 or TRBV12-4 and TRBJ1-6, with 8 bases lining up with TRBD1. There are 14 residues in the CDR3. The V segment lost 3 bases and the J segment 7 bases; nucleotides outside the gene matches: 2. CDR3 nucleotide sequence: TGTGCCAGCAGTTTGACAGGGGCCAATTCACCCCTCCACTTT. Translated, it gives CASSLTGANSPLHF.

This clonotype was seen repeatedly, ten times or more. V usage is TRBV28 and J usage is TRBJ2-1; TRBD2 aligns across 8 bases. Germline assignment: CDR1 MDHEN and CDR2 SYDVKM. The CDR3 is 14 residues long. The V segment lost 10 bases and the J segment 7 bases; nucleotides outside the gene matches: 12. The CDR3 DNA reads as TGTGCCACGCATCGCGCGGGACTAGTGAATGAGCAGTTCTTC. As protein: CATHRAGLVNEQFF.

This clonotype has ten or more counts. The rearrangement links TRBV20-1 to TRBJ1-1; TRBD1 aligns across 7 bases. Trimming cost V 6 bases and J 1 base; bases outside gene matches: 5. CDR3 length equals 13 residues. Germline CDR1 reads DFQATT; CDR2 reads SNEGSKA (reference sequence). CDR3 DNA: TGCAGTGCAACCGGGACAGCGAACACTGAAGCTTTCTTT. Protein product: CSATGTANTEAFF.

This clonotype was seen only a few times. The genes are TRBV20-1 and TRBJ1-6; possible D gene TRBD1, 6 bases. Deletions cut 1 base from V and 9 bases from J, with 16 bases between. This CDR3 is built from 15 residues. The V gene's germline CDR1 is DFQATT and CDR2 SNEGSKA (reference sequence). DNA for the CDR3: TGCAGTGCTAGAGTGGGACAAACGATTGGTTCACCCCTCCACTTT. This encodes CSARVGQTIGSPLHF.

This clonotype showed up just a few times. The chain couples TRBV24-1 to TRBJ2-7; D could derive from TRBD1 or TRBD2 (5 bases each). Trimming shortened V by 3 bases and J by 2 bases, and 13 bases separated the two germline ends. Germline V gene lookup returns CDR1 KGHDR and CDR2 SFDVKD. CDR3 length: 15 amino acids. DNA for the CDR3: TGTGCCACCAGTGATCCCTTCAGGGACCCCTACGAGCAGTACTTC. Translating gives CATSDPFRDPYEQYF.

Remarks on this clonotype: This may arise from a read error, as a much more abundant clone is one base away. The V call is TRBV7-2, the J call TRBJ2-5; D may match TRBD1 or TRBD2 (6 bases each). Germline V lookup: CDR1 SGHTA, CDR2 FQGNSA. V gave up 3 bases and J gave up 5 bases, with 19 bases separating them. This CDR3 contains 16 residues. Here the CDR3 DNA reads TGTGCCAGCAGCTTGGGGGGCAGGACTGGGCGGGAGACCCAGTACTTC. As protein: CASSLGGRTGRETQYF.

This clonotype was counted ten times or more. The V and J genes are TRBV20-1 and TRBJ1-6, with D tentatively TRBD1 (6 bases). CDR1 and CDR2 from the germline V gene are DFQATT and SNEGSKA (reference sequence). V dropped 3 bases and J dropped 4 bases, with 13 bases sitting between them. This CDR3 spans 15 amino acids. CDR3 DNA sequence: TGCAGTGCTAGCAGGCTCGGACAGTATAATTCACCCCTCCACTTT. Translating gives CSASRLGQYNSPLHF.

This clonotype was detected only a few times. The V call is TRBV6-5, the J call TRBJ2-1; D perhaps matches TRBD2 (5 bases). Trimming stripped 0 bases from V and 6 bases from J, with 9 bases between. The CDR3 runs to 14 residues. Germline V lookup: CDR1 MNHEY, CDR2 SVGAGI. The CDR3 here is CASSYSERVNEQFF. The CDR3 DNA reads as TGTGCCAGCAGTTACTCGGAGAGGGTCAATGAGCAGTTCTTC.

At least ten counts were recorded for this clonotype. In DNA form, the CDR3 reads TGTGCCTGGAGACAGGGCCCAACGCCCCAGCATTTT. It codes for CAWRQGPTPQHF. The chain joins TRBV30 to TRBJ1-5; possible D gene TRBD1, 6 bases. CDR3 length: 12 amino acids. The V gene's germline CDR1 is GTSNPN and CDR2 SVGIG (reference sequence). V was shortened by 3 bases and J by 9 bases, with 12 bases between the two germline ends.

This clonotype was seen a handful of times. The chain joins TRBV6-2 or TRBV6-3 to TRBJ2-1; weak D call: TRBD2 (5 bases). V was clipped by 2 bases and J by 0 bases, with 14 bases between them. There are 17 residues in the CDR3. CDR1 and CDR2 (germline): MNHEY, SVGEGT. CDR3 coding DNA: TGTGCCAGCAGTTACCCTGGACTGGCCAGCTCCTACAATGAGCAGTTCTTC. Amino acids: CASSYPGLASSYNEQFF.

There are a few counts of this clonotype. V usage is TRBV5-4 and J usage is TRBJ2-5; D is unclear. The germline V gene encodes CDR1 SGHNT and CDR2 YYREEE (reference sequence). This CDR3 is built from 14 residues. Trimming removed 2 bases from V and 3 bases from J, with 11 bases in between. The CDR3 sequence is CASSFPLTEETQYF. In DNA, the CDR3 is TGTGCCAGCAGCTTTCCTCTGACCGAAGAGACCCAGTACTTC.

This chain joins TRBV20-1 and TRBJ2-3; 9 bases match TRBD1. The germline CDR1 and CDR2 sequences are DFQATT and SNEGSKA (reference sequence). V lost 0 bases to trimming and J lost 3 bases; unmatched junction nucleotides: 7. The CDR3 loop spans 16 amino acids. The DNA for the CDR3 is TGCAGTGCTAGAGATCTAGGGACAGGGTGGACAGATACGCAGTATTTT. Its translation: CSARDLGTGWTDTQYF.